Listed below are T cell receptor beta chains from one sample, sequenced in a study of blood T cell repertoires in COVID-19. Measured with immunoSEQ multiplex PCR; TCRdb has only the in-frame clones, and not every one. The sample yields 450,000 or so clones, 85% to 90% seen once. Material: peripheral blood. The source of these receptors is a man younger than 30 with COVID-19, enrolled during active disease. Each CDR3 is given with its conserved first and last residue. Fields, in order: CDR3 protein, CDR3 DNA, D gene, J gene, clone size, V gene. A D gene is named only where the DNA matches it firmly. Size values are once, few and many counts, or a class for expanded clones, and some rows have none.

cdr3_aa: CASSLGGRTYEQYF
cdr3_nt: TGTGCCAGCAGCTTGGGAGGCCGCACCTACGAGCAGTACTTC
d_call: .
j_call: TRBJ2-7
clone_size: .
v_call: TRBV5-4

cdr3_aa: CASSLGATYGYTF
cdr3_nt: TGCGCCAGCAGCTTGGGAGCCACCTATGGCTACACCTTC
d_call: .
j_call: TRBJ1-2
clone_size: .
v_call: TRBV5-1

cdr3_aa: CASSLEATDPHEQFF
cdr3_nt: TGTGCCAGCAGCTTAGAAGCGACTGACCCCCATGAGCAGTTCTTC
d_call: .
j_call: TRBJ2-1
clone_size: .
v_call: TRBV7-9

cdr3_aa: CASSVSQSLTDTQYF
cdr3_nt: TGTGCCAGCAGCGTCTCACAGTCCCTCACAGATACGCAGTATTTT
d_call: .
j_call: TRBJ2-3
clone_size: .
v_call: TRBV9

cdr3_aa: CAWSPPSARREQYF
cdr3_nt: TGTGCCTGGAGCCCCCCTAGCGCGAGGAGAGAGCAGTACTTC
d_call: .
j_call: TRBJ2-7
clone_size: .
v_call: TRBV30

cdr3_aa: CAINEAGVTDTQYF
cdr3_nt: TGTGCCATCAACGAGGCGGGGGTCACAGATACGCAGTATTTT
d_call: TRBD2
j_call: TRBJ2-3
clone_size: .
v_call: TRBV10-3

cdr3_aa: CASGWAFDGKLFF
cdr3_nt: TGTGCCAGCGGTTGGGCCTTTGACGGAAAACTGTTTTTT
d_call: .
j_call: TRBJ1-4
clone_size: .
v_call: TRBV12-3/TRBV12-4

cdr3_aa: CASSQVAKPSSYEQYF
cdr3_nt: TGTGCCAGCAGCCAAGTAGCCAAACCGAGCTCCTACGAGCAGTACTTC
d_call: .
j_call: TRBJ2-7
clone_size: .
v_call: TRBV4-2

cdr3_aa: CASSRPGQGDEQYF
cdr3_nt: TGTGCCAGCAGTCGACCGGGACAGGGGGACGAGCAGTACTTC
d_call: TRBD1
j_call: TRBJ2-7
clone_size: .
v_call: TRBV5-6

cdr3_aa: CSVVTALRNTIYF
cdr3_nt: TGCAGCGTTGTGACAGCGCTCCGGAACACCATATATTTT
d_call: .
j_call: TRBJ1-3
clone_size: .
v_call: TRBV29-1

cdr3_aa: CASSKGSQPQHF
cdr3_nt: TGTGCCAGCAGTAAGGGGTCTCAGCCCCAGCATTTT
d_call: .
j_call: TRBJ1-5
clone_size: once
v_call: TRBV27

cdr3_aa: CASSQLTGQNTEAFF
cdr3_nt: TGTGCCAGCAGCCAGTTAACAGGGCAGAACACTGAAGCTTTCTTT
d_call: .
j_call: TRBJ1-1
clone_size: .
v_call: TRBV7-2

cdr3_aa: CASSRGQETQYF
cdr3_nt: TGTGCCAGCAGTCGGGGTCAAGAGACCCAGTACTTC
d_call: .
j_call: TRBJ2-5
clone_size: .
v_call: TRBV6-5

cdr3_aa: CASSLVVGAGEAFF
cdr3_nt: TGTGCCAGCAGCTTGGTTGTGGGGGCGGGTGAAGCTTTCTTT
d_call: .
j_call: TRBJ1-1
clone_size: .
v_call: TRBV5-5

cdr3_aa: CASSTTTGGTEAFF
cdr3_nt: TGCGCCAGCAGCACGACCACAGGGGGCACTGAAGCTTTCTTT
d_call: TRBD1
j_call: TRBJ1-1
clone_size: .
v_call: TRBV5-1

cdr3_aa: CSVRSAGELFF
cdr3_nt: TGCAGTGTTAGGTCGGCCGGGGAGCTGTTTTTT
d_call: .
j_call: TRBJ2-2
clone_size: .
v_call: TRBV20-1

cdr3_aa: CATSRVKRESDNEQFF
cdr3_nt: TGTGCCACCAGCAGAGTAAAGCGGGAGTCGGACAATGAGCAGTTCTTC
d_call: TRBD2
j_call: TRBJ2-1
clone_size: .
v_call: TRBV15

cdr3_aa: CASSSPGTANYGYTF
cdr3_nt: TGTGCCAGCAGCTCACCTGGGACAGCTAACTATGGCTACACCTTC
d_call: TRBD1
j_call: TRBJ1-2
clone_size: .
v_call: TRBV7-2

cdr3_aa: CASSSQGIEQYF
cdr3_nt: TGTGCCAGCAGCTCACAGGGGATTGAGCAGTACTTC
d_call: TRBD1
j_call: TRBJ2-7
clone_size: .
v_call: TRBV7-9

cdr3_aa: CASSLRGDTQYF
cdr3_nt: TGTGCCAGCAGTTTGCGGGGGGATACGCAGTATTTT
d_call: TRBD2
j_call: TRBJ2-3
clone_size: .
v_call: TRBV12-3/TRBV12-4

cdr3_aa: CASSIEIAKNIQYF
cdr3_nt: TGTGCCAGCTCGATTGAGATAGCCAAAAACATTCAGTACTTC
d_call: .
j_call: TRBJ2-4
clone_size: .
v_call: TRBV2

cdr3_aa: CASRGAGNTGELFF
cdr3_nt: TGTGCCAGTAGGGGTGCGGGGAACACCGGGGAGCTGTTTTTT
d_call: .
j_call: TRBJ2-2
clone_size: .
v_call: TRBV19

cdr3_aa: CASNRDYHNEQFF
cdr3_nt: TGTGCCAGCAATCGGGACTACCACAATGAGCAGTTCTTC
d_call: TRBD2
j_call: TRBJ2-1
clone_size: .
v_call: TRBV2

cdr3_aa: CASSENQGSYNSPLHF
cdr3_nt: TGCGCCAGCAGTGAGAACCAGGGGTCCTATAATTCACCCCTCCACTTT
d_call: .
j_call: TRBJ1-6
clone_size: few
v_call: TRBV10-2

cdr3_aa: CSVAGQSNYGYTF
cdr3_nt: TGCAGCGTTGCGGGACAGTCTAACTATGGCTACACCTTC
d_call: TRBD1
j_call: TRBJ1-2
clone_size: .
v_call: TRBV29-1